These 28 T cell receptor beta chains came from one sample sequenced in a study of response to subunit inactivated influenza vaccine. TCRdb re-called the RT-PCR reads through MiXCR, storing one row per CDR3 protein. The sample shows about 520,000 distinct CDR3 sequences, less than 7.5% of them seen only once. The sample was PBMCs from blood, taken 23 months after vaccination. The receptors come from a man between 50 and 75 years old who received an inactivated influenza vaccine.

The CDR3 protein is CASSSEHPTYEQYF. CDR3 bases: TGTGCCAGCAGTTCCGAGCACCCCACCTACGAGCAGTACTTC. The chain carries TRBV12-3 or TRBV12-4 and TRBJ2-7, with unresolved D. The CDR3 loop spans 14 amino acids. V was trimmed by 4 bases and J by 2 bases, leaving 12 bases between them.

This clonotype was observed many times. CDR3: CASSQESGGVSDTQYF. The CDR3 DNA reads TGCGCCAGCAGCCAAGAGTCAGGGGGCGTTTCAGATACGCAGTATTTT. The rearrangement uses TRBV4-3 and TRBJ2-3; 8 bases are shared with TRBD1. The CDR3 has 16 amino acids. Unmatched junction bases numbered 6, after V lost 0 bases and J lost 4 bases. Germline V gene data show CDR1 as LGHNA and CDR2 as YSLEER.

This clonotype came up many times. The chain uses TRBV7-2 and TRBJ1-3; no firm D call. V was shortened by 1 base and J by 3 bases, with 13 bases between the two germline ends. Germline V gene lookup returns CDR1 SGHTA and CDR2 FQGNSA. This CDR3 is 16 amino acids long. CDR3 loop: CASSLVFRGRGNTIYF. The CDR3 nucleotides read TGTGCCAGCAGCTTAGTTTTTCGGGGTCGTGGAAACACCATATATTTT.

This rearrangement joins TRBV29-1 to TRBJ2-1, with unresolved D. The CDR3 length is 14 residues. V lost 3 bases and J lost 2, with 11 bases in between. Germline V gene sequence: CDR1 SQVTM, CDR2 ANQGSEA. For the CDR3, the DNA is TGCAGCGTTGACCACAGTGGGCCCTACAATGAGCAGTTCTTC. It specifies CSVDHSGPYNEQFF.

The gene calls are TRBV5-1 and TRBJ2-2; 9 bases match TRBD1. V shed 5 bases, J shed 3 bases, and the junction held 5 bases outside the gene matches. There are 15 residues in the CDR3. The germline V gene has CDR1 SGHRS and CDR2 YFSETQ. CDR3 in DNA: TGCGCCAGCAGACCTCGGACAGGGGACACCGGGGAGCTGTTTTTT. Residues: CASRPRTGDTGELFF.

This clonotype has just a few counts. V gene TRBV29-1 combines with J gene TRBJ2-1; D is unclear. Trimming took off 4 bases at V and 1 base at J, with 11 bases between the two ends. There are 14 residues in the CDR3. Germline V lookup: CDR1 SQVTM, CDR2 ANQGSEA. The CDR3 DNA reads TGCAGCGTTGTCCTTGTCGGATCCTACAATGAGCAGTTCTTC. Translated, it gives CSVVLVGSYNEQFF.

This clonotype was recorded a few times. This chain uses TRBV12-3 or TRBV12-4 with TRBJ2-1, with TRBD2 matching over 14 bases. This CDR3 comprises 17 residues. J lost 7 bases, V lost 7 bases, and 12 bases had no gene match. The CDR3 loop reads CASTATRGTSGSNEQFF. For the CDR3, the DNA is TGTGCCAGCACCGCAACGAGGGGGACTAGCGGGAGTAATGAGCAGTTCTTC.

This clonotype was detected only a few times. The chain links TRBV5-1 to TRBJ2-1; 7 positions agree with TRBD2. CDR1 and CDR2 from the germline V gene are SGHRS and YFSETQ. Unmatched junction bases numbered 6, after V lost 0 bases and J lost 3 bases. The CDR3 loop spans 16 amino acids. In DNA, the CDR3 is TGCGCCAGCAGCTTGGCCGTTGCGGGGGACTACAATGAGCAGTTCTTC. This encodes CASSLAVAGDYNEQFF.

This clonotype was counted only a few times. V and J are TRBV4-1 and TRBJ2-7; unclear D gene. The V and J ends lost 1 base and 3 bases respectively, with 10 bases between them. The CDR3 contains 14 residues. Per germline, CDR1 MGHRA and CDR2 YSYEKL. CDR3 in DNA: TGCGCCAGCAGCCAAGCCGCCAGGAACTACGAGCAGTACTTC. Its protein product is CASSQAARNYEQYF.

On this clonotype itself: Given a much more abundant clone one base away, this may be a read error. The CDR3, as DNA: TGTGCCAGCAGCGCCCGGACAGGGTGGTACGAGCAGTACTTC. Protein: CASSARTGWYEQYF. The chain couples TRBV21-1 to TRBJ2-7; whether TRBD1, the table's D call, matches the DNA was not checked. TRBV21-1 is a listed pseudogene. This CDR3 spans 14 amino acids.

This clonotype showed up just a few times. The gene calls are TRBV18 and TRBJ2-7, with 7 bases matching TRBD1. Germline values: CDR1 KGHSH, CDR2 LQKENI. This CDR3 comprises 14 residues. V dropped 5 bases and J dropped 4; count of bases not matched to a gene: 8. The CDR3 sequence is CASSTTGAGYEQYF. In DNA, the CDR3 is TGTGCCAGCTCAACCACAGGGGCTGGATACGAGCAGTACTTC. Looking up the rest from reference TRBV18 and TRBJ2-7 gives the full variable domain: NAGVMQNPRHLVRRRGQEARLRCSPMKGHSHVYWYRQLPEEGLKFMVYLQKENIIDESGMPKERFSAEFPKEGPSILRIQQVVRGDSAAYFCASSTTGAGYEQYFGPGTRLTVT.

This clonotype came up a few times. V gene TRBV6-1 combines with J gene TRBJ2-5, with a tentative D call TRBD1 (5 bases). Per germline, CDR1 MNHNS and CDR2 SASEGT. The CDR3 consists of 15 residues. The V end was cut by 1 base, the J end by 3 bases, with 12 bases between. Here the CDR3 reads CASSEGSQGKETQYF. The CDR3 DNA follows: TGTGCCAGCAGTGAAGGGTCCCAGGGAAAAGAGACCCAGTACTTC.

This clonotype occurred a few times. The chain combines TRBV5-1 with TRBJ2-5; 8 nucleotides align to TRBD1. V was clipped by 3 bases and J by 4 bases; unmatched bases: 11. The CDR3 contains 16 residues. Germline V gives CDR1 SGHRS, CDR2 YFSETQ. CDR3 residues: CASSSTRQGLGETQYF. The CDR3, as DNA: TGCGCCAGCAGCTCCACCAGACAGGGGTTGGGAGAGACCCAGTACTTC.

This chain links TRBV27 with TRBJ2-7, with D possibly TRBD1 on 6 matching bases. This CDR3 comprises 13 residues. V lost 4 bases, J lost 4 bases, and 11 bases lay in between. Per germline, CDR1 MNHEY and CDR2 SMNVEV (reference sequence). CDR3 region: CASSSRGRYEQYF. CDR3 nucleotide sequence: TGTGCCAGCAGTTCCAGGGGCAGGTACGAGCAGTACTTC.

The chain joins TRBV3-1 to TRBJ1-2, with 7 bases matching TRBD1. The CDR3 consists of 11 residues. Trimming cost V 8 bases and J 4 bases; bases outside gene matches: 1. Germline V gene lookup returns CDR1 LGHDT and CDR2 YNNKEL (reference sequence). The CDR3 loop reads CASQGVYGYTF. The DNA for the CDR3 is TGTGCCAGCCAGGGGGTCTATGGCTACACCTTC.

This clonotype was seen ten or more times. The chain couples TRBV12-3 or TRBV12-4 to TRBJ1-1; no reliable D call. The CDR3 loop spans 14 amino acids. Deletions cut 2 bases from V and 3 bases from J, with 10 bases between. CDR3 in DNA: TGTGCCAGCAGTTTATCGGGAATCGACACTGAAGCTTTCTTT. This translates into CASSLSGIDTEAFF.

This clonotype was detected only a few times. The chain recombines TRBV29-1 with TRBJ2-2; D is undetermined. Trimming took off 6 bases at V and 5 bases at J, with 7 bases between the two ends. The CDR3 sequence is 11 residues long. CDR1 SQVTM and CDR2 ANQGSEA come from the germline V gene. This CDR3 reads CSVGWTGELFF. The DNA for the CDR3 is TGCAGCGTGGGATGGACCGGGGAGCTGTTTTTT.

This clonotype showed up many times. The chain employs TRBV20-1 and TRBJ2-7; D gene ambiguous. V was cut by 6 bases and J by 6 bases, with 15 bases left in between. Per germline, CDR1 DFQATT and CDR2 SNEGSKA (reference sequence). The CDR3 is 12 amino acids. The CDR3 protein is CSAIPKFGEQYF. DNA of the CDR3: TGCAGTGCGATCCCGAAATTCGGCGAGCAGTACTTC.

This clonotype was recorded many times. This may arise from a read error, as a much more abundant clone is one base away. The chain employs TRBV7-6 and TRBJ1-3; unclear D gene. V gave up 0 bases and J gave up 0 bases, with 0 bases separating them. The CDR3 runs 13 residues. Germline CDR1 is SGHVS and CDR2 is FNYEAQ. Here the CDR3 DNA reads TGTGCCAGCAGCTTAGCCTCTGGAAACACCATATATTTT. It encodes CASSLASGNTIYF. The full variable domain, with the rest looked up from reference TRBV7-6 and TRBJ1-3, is GAGVSQSPRYKVTKRGQDVALRCDPISGHVSLYWYRQALGQGPEFLTYFNYEAQQDKSGLPNDRFSAERPEGSISTLTIQRTEQRDSAMYRCASSLASGNTIYFGEGSWLTVV.

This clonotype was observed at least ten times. The CDR3 coding sequence is TGTGCCAGCAGCACAAACACCGGGGAGCTGTTTTTT. This translates into CASSTNTGELFF. The chain combines TRBV11-2 with TRBJ2-2; D is undetermined. The CDR3 length is 12 residues. V lost 5 bases, J lost 2 bases, and 3 bases lay in between. Germline V gives CDR1 SGHAT, CDR2 FQNNGV.

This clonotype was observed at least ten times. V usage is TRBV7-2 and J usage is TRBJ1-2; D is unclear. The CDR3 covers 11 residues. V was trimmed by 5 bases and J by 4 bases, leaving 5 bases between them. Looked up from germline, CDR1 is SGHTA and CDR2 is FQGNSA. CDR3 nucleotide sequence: TGTGCCAGCAGCCGGGCCTATGGCTACACCTTC. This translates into CASSRAYGYTF.

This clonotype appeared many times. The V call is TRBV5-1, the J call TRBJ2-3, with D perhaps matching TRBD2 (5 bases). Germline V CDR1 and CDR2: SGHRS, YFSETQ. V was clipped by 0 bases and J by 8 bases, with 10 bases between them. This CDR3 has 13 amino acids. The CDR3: CASSLDRGGTQYF. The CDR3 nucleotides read TGCGCCAGCAGCTTGGACCGGGGTGGTACGCAGTATTTT.

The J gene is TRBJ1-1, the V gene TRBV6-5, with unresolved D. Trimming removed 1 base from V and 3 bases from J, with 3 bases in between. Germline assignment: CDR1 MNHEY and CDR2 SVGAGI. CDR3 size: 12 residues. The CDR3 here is CASSYWYTEAFF. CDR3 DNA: TGTGCCAGCAGTTACTGGTACACTGAAGCTTTCTTT.

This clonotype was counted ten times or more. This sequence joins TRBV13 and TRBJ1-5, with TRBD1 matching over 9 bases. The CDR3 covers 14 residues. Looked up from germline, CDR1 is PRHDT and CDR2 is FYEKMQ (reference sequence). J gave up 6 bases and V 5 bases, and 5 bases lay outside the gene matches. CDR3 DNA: TGTGCCAGCAGCGCGGGACAGGGCTCTCAGCCCCAGCATTTT. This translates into CASSAGQGSQPQHF.

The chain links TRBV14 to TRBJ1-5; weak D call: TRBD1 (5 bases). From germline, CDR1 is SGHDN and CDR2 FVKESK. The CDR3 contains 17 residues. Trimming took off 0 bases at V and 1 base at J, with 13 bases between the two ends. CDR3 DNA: TGTGCCAGCAGCCAAGAAACTAGGGAGGGGAGCAATCAGCCCCAGCATTTT. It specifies CASSQETREGSNQPQHF. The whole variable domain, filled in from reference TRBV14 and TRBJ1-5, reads EAGVTQFPSHSVIEKGQTVTLRCDPISGHDNLYWYRRVMGKEIKFLLHFVKESKQDESGMPNNRFLAERTGGTYSTLKVQPAELEDSGVYFCASSQETREGSNQPQHFGDGTRLSIL.

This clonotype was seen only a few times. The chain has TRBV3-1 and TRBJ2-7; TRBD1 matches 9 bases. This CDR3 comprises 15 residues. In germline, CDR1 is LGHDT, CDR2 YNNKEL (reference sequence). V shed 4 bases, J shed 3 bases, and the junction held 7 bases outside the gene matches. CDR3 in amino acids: CASSLMPGQGYEQYF. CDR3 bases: TGTGCCAGCAGCCTAATGCCGGGACAGGGCTACGAGCAGTACTTC.

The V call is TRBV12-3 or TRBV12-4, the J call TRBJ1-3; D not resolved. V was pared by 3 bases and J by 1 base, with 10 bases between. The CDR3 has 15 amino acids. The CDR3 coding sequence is TGTGCCAGCAGTTTCTCCCCAGGTTCTGGAAACACCATATATTTT. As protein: CASSFSPGSGNTIYF.

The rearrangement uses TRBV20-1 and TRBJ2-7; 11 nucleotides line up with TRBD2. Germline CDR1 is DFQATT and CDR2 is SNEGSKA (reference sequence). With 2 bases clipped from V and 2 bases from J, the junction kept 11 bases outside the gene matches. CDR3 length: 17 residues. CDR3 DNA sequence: TGCAGTGCTAGAAGACCGGGACTAGCGGACAGAACCTACGAGCAGTACTTC. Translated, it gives CSARRPGLADRTYEQYF.